What follows is one T cell receptor beta chain and its context. In the original processing: Amplifying reference gene primers gave estimates of nucleated cell counts. Method: immunoSEQ multiplex PCR; TCRdb's copy keeps in-frame clones and lacks some. V and J calls and clone size are as listed in that table; D and trimming were resolved from the DNA. The table includes 90,000 to 150,000 clones, 85% detected once. This entry comes from a study of blood T cell repertoires in COVID-19. Study information: Sites in the United States, Italy and Spain provided acute and convalescent COVID-19 samples. PBMCs, B-cell-depleted T cells, or T cells provided the cDNA or gDNA that made up the material.

This receptor was taken from a man older than 75 with acute or convalescent COVID-19. Sequencing used peripheral blood.

As DNA, the CDR3 is TGTGCCAGAGGTACGCTAGCGGAACAAGAGACCCAGTACTTC. It specifies CARGTLAEQETQYF. V usage is TRBV19 and J usage is TRBJ2-5; TRBD2 matches 7 bases. Germline-derived CDR1 and CDR2 are LNHDA and SQIVND (reference sequence). The CDR3 has 14 amino acids. V lost 9 bases to trimming and J lost 2 bases; unmatched junction nucleotides: 9. The complete variable domain, with remaining parts taken from reference TRBV19 and TRBJ2-5, reads DGGITQSPKYLFRKEGQNVTLSCEQNLNHDAMYWYRQDPGQGLRLIYYSQIVNDFQKGDIAEGYSVSREKKESFPLTVTSAQKNPTAFYLCARGTLAEQETQYFGPGTRLLVL.